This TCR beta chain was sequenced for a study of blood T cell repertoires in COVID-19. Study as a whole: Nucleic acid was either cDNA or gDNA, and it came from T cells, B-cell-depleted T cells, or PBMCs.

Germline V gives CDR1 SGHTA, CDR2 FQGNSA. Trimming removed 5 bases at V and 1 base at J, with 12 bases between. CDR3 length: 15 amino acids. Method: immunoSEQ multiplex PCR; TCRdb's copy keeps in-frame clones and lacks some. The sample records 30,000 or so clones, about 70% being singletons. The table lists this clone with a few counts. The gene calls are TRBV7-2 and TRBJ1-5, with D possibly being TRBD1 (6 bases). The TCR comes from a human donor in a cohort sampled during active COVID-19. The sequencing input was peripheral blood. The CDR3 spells CASSQQGSSNQPQHF. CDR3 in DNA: TGTGCCAGCAGCCAACAGGGATCGAGCAATCAGCCCCAGCATTTT.